This T cell receptor beta chain was identified in a study of T cells after yellow fever vaccination. Trimming cost V 1 base and J 1 base, with 7 bases left between them. Germline V gives CDR1 LGHDT, CDR2 YNNKEL (reference sequence). The CDR3 spans 14 residues. UMIs were added to TCR cDNA along with a universal primer site when it was made by 5'RACE template switching. In TCRdb, the 5' RACE reads were re-called with MiXCR into one record per CDR3 protein. This sample has nearly 550,000 distinct CDR3 sequences, with around 21% found just once. The sequencing here drew on PBMCs, taken 15 days after the yellow fever booster vaccination. The receptor was isolated from a young man who received the YFV17D yellow fever vaccine. This rearrangement joins TRBV3-1 to TRBJ1-1, with unresolved D. The CDR3 sequence is CASSQGQRNTEAFF. The CDR3 DNA follows: TGTGCCAGCAGCCAAGGTCAGAGGAACACTGAAGCTTTCTTT.